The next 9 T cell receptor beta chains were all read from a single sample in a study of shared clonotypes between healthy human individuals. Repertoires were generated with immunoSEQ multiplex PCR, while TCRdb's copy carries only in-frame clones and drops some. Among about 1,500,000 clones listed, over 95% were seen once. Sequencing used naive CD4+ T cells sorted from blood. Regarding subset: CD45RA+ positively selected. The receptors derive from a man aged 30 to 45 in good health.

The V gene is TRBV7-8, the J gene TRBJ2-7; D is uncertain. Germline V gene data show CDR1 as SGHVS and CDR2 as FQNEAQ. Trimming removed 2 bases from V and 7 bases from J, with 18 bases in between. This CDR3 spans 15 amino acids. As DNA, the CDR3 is TGTGCCAGCAGCTTACTCCCGCCCCCTCACCGGGAGCAGTACTTC. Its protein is CASSLLPPPHREQYF. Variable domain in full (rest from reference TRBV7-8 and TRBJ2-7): GAGVSQSPRYKVAKRGQDVALRCDPISGHVSLFWYQQALGQGPEFLTYFQNEAQLDKSGLPSDRFFAERPEGSVSTLKIQRTQQEDSAVYLCASSLLPPPHREQYFGPGTRLTVT.

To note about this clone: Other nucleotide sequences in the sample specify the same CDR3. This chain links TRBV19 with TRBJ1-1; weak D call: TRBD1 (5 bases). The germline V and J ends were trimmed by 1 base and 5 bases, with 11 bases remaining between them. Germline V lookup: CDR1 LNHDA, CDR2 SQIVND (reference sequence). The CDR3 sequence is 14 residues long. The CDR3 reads CASSIVGGKTEAFF. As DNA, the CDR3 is TGTGCCAGTAGTATAGTCGGGGGGAAGACTGAAGCTTTCTTT.

For the CDR3, the DNA is TGTGCCGCTGGGAAGGGGTCTCAAGCTAGCGGGAGTGGAGAGACCCAGTACTTC. This gives the protein CAAGKGSQASGSGETQYF. The chain has TRBV7-8 and TRBJ2-5; TRBD2 matches at 10 bases. Trimming removed 11 bases from V and 4 bases from J; junction bases left unmatched: 22. CDR3 length equals 18 residues. Germline assignment: CDR1 SGHVS and CDR2 FQNEAQ.

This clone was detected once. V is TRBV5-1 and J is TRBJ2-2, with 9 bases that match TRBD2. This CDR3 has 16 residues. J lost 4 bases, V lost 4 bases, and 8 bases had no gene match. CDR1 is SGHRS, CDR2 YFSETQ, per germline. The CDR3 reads CASSPPGLASTGELFF. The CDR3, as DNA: TGCGCCAGCAGCCCTCCGGGACTAGCTAGCACCGGGGAGCTGTTTTTT. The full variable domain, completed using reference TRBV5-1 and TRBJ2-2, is KAGVTQTPRYLIKTRGQQVTLSCSPISGHRSVSWYQQTPGQGLQFLFEYFSETQRNKGNFPGRFSGRQFSNSRSEMNVSTLELGDSALYLCASSPPGLASTGELFFGEGSRLTVL.

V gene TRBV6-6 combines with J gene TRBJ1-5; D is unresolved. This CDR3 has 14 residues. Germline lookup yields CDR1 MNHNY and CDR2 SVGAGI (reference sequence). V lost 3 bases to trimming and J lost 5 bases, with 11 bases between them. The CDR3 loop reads CASSYLGRDQPQHF. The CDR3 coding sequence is TGTGCCAGCAGTTATTTAGGGCGGGATCAGCCCCAGCATTTT.

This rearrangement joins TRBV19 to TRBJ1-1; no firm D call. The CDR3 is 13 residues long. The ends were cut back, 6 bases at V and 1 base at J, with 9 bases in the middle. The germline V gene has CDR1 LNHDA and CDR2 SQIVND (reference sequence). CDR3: CASRTSRNTEAFF. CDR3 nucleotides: TGTGCCAGTAGGACTTCTCGGAACACTGAAGCTTTCTTT.

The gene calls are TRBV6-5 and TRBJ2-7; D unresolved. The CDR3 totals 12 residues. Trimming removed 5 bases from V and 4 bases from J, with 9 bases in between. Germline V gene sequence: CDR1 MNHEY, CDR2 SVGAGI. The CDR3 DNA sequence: TGTGCCAGCAGTGAACTTGGTTACGAGCAGTACTTC. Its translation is CASSELGYEQYF.

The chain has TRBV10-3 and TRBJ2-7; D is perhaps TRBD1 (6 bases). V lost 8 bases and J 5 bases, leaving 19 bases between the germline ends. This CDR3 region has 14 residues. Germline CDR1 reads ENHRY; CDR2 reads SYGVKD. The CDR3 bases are TGTGCCATCGGGAGCACACTACAGGGCCACGAGCAGTACTTC. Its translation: CAIGSTLQGHEQYF.

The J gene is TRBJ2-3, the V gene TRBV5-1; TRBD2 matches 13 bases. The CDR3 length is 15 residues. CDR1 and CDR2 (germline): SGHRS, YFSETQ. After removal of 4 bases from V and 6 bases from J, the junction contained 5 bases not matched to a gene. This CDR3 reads CASSQGTSGTDTQYF. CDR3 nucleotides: TGCGCCAGCAGCCAGGGGACTAGCGGGACGGATACGCAGTATTTT.